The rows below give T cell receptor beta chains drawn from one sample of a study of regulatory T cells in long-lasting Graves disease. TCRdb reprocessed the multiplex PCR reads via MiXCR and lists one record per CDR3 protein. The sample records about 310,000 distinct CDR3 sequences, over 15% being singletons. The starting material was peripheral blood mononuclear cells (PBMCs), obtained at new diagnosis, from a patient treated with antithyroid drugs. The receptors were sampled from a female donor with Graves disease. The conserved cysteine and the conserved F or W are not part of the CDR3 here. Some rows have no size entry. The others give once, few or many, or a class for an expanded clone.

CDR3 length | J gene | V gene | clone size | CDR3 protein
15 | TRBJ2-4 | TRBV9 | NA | ASSAGPTYLAKNIQY
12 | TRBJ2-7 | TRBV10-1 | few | ASSEGTGYYEQY
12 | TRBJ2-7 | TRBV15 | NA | ATSFRTEFYEQY
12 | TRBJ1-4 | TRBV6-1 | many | ASGQGATNEKLF
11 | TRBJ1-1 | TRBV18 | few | ASSDIVGTEAF
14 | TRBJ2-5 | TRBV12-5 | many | ASGQYIVAGQETQY
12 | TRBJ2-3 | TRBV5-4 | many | AGGSGSQVDTQY
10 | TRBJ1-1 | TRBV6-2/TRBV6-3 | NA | ASSYMVTEAF
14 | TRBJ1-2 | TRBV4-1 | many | ASRPEGTGNHYGYT
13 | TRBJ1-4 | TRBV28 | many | ASGNGGGFNEKLF
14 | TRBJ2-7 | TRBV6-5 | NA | ASSYPVLAGDYEQY
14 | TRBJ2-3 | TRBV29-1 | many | SVEDPGGEGQDTQY
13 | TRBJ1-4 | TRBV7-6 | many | ASSSDRTPGEKLF
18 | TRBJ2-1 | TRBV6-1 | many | ASSDSPGTSGRAAYNEQF
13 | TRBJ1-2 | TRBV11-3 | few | ASSHQTGGSGGYT
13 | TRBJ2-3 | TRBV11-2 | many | ASSLRGLSTDTQY
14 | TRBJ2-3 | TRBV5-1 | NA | ASSSNGPGDTDTQY
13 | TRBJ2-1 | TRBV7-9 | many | ASSSGLAEGYEQF
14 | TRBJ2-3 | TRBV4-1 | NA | ASSPESGRATDTQY
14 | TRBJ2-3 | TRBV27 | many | ASSLNPIAGTDTQY
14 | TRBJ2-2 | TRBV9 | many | ASSLSGLAEGGELF
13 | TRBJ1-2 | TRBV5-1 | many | ASSFPDRGVSGYT
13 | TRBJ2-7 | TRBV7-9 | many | ASSHRDRGSYEQY
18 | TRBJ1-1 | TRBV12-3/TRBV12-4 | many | ASADSWGGAAAGEGYEAF
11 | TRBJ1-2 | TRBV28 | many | ASTLVGHYGYT
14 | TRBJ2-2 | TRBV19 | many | ASSIATSPNTGELF
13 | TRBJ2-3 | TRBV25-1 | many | ASSEARGQVVTQY
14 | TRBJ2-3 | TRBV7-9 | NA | ASSPLPTASTDTQY
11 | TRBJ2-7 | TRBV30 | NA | AWSAHRAAEQY
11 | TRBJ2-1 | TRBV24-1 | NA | ATSDLDWAGEF
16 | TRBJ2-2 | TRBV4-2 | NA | ASSQNRLAGGLAGELF
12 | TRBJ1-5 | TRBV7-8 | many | ASSSEAEDQPQH
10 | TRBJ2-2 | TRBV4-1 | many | ASSQDNGELF
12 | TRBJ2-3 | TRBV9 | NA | ASSALEITDTQY
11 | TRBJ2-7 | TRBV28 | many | ASSLTDSYEQY
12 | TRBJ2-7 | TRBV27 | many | ASSLWAGPYEQY
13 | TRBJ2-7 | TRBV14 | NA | ASSQDGRDRSEQY
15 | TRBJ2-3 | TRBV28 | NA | ASSLTFAGGGTDTQY
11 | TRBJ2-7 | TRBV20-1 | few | SARDTGAYEQY
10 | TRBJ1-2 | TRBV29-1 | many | SVEARGHGYT
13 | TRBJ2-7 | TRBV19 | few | ASGRGGTGGSEQY